The entry below gives a single T cell receptor beta chain sequence along with its context. Patients included in sequencing had previously demonstrated CD8+CD57+ cell expansion by flow cytometry. Genomic DNA acted as the template from which TCR beta VDJ combination and CDR3 sequence profiling were carried out. TCRdb fed the reads into MiXCR, producing one record per CDR3 protein. The table records about 250,000 distinct CDR3 sequences, 40% to 50% of them present only once. This CDR3 comprises 14 residues. Germline CDR1 and CDR2: SGDLS and YYNGEE. The V and J ends lost 0 bases and 6 bases respectively, with 9 bases between them. This sample stems from a study of CD8+CD57+ T cells in acquired aplastic anemia.

Material: sorted CD4+, CD8+, or CD8+CD57+ T cells (not recorded which) from PBMCs. The receptor comes from a human donor with aplastic anemia. This chain connects TRBV9 to TRBJ1-4; D is ambiguous. The CDR3 bases are TGTGCCAGCAGCGTAGGTAGTCCCTATGAAAAACTGTTTTTT. Translating it yields CASSVGSPYEKLFF.